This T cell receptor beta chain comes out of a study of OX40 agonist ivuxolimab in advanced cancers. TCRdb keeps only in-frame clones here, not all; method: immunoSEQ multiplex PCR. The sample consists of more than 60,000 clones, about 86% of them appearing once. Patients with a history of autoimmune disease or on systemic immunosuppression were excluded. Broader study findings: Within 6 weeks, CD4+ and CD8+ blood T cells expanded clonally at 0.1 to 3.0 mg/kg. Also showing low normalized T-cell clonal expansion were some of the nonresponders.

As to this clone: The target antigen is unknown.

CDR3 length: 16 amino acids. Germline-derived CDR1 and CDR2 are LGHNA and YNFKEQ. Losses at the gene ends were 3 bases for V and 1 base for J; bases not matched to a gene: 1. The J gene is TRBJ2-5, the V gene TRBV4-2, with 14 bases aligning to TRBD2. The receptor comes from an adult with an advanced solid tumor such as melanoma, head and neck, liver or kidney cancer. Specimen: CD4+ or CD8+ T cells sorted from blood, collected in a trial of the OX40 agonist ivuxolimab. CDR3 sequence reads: CASSQGTSGGQETQYF. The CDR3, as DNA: TGTGCCAGCAGCCAGGGGACTAGCGGGGGCCAAGAGACCCAGTACTTC.